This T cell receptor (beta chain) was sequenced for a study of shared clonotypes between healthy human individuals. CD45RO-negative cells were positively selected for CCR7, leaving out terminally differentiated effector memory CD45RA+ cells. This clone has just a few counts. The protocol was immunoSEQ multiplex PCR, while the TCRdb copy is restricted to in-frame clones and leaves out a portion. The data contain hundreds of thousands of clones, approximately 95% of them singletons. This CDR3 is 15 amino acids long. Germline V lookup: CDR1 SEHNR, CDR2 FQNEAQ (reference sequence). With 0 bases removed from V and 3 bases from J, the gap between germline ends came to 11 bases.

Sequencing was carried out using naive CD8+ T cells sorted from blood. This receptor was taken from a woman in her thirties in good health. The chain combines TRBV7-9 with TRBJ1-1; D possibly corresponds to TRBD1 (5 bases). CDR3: CASSLAQGGDTEAFF. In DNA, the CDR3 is TGTGCCAGCAGCTTAGCGCAGGGCGGGGACACTGAAGCTTTCTTT. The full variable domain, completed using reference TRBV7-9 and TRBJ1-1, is DTGVSQNPRHKITKRGQNVTFRCDPISEHNRLYWYRQTLGQGPEFLTYFQNEAQLEKSRLLSDRFSAERPKGSFSTLEIQRTEQGDSAMYLCASSLAQGGDTEAFFGQGTRLTVV.